These 22 T cell receptor beta chains were all obtained from the same sample, sequenced in a study of blood T cell repertoires in COVID-19. Profiled with immunoSEQ multiplex PCR; TCRdb holds only in-frame clones, not every one. The data show approximately 390,000 clones, approximately 86% seen once. Sequencing used PBMCs or T cells enriched from blood (not recorded which). These TCRs come from a middle-aged woman with acute COVID-19.

This chain uses TRBV15 with TRBJ1-5; 9 bases are a match to TRBD1. This CDR3 comprises 17 residues. V trimming: 5 bases; J trimming: 0 bases; junction bases outside the gene matches: 8. Germline CDR1 and CDR2: LNHNV and YYDKDF (reference sequence). CDR3 nucleotides: TGTGCCACCAGCCGGGGACAGGGTTTTAGTAGCAATCAGCCCCAGCATTTT. This sequence encodes CATSRGQGFSSNQPQHF.

The V call is TRBV11-2, the J call TRBJ1-2, with unresolved D. Trimming took off 0 bases at V and 1 base at J, with 6 bases between the two ends. This CDR3 comprises 14 residues. Germline assignment: CDR1 SGHAT and CDR2 FQNNGV. The CDR3 loop is CASSLDLSNYGYTF. The DNA of the CDR3 is TGTGCCAGCAGCTTAGATCTGAGTAACTATGGCTACACCTTC.

Note on this clone: The junction departs from germline at one end; a sequencing error may be responsible. The chain has TRBV5-1 and TRBJ2-2; D uncertain. The CDR3 spans 15 residues. From germline, CDR1 is SGHRS and CDR2 YFSETQ. The CDR3 loop is CTSSLVAGYTGELFF. CDR3 DNA: TGCACCAGCAGCTTGGTGGCAGGCTACACCGGGGAGCTGTTTTTT.

The count of this clone is one. This chain uses TRBV7-6 with TRBJ2-7; the D gene is possibly TRBD1 (6 bases). CDR3 size: 13 residues. The germline V and J ends were trimmed by 5 bases and 5 bases, with 13 bases remaining between them. The germline V gene has CDR1 SGHVS and CDR2 FNYEAQ. In DNA, the CDR3 is TGTGCCAGCAGCCCTACAGGGATCCACGAGCAGTACTTC. Residues: CASSPTGIHEQYF.

The V call is TRBV19, the J call TRBJ1-4, with a possible D match to TRBD1 (5 bases). The CDR3 has 14 amino acids. Trimming stripped 6 bases from V and 0 bases from J, with 8 bases between. The germline gives CDR1 LNHDA, CDR2 SQIVND (reference sequence). The CDR3 sequence is CASSQGATNEKLFF. As DNA, the CDR3 is TGTGCCAGTAGCCAGGGTGCAACTAATGAAAAACTGTTTTTT.

This sequence joins TRBV7-9 and TRBJ2-7; TRBD1 matches 7 bases. There are 15 residues in the CDR3. The trim removed 3 bases at V and 0 bases at J, leaving 5 bases unmatched. Looked up from germline, CDR1 is SEHNR and CDR2 is FQNEAQ (reference sequence). The CDR3 protein is CASSLQGVSSYEQYF. The CDR3 DNA is TGTGCCAGCAGCTTGCAGGGGGTCAGCTCCTACGAGCAGTACTTC.

The V call is TRBV3-1 (or the pseudogene TRBV3-2), the J call TRBJ1-4, with D unclear. V gave up 0 bases and J gave up 8 bases, with 10 bases separating them. CDR3 length equals 14 residues. CDR1 LGHDT and CDR2 YNNKEL come from the germline V gene (reference sequence). CDR3 region: CASSQDRLREKLFF. CDR3 nucleotides: TGTGCCAGCAGCCAAGATCGACTAAGGGAAAAACTGTTTTTT.

The chain couples TRBV24-1 to TRBJ2-7; 10 nucleotides match TRBD1. The trim removed 3 bases at V and 3 bases at J, leaving 4 bases unmatched. This CDR3 contains 15 residues. Germline V gene lookup returns CDR1 KGHDR and CDR2 SFDVKD. For the CDR3, the DNA is TGTGCCACCAGTGATAAGACAGGGGGCGGCTACGAGCAGTACTTC. Translating gives CATSDKTGGGYEQYF.

The chain has TRBV7-9 and TRBJ2-7; TRBD2 is a possible D gene (6 bases). This CDR3 has 13 amino acids. V shed 8 bases and J shed 1 base, with 12 bases lying between them. CDR1 and CDR2 from the germline V gene are SEHNR and FQNEAQ (reference sequence). The CDR3 DNA sequence: TGTGCCAGCTCGGGCGGGGTATCCTACGAGCAGTACTTC. Protein sequence: CASSGGVSYEQYF.

This rearrangement joins TRBV24-1 to TRBJ1-2, with TRBD1 identical over 10 bases. This CDR3 comprises 14 residues. Germline assignment: CDR1 KGHDR and CDR2 SFDVKD. V trimming: 2 bases; J trimming: 6 bases; junction bases outside the gene matches: 2. The CDR3 DNA is TGTGCCACCAGTGATTCCGACAGGGGGCATGGCTACACCTTC. It is translated as CATSDSDRGHGYTF.

V is TRBV29-1 and J is TRBJ1-2; 11 positions agree with TRBD1. Trimming removed 4 bases from V and 5 bases from J; junction bases left unmatched: 6. The germline V gene has CDR1 SQVTM and CDR2 ANQGSEA. The CDR3 has 14 residues. CDR3 coding DNA: TGCAGCGTTGGAGGTGGACAGGGGGCGTATGGCTACACCTTC. Translated: CSVGGGQGAYGYTF.

The chain carries TRBV15 and TRBJ2-5; D is unresolved. Per the germline V gene, CDR1 is LNHNV and CDR2 is YYDKDF (reference sequence). Trimming took off 0 bases at V and 14 bases at J, with 13 bases between the two ends. This CDR3 comprises 12 residues. The CDR3 DNA follows: TGTGCCACCAGCAGAGATGCAGAGGCTACTTACTTC. Translation gives CATSRDAEATYF.

This chain links TRBV6-5 with TRBJ2-7, with TRBD2 matching 10 bases. This CDR3 has 15 amino acids. Germline loops: CDR1 MNHEY, CDR2 SVGAGI. V shed 6 bases and J 4 bases; nucleotides not matched to a gene: 9. The CDR3 is CASRDLAGDRYEQYF. For the CDR3, the DNA is TGTGCCAGCAGAGACCTAGCGGGGGATAGGTACGAGCAGTACTTC.

The chain carries TRBV15 and TRBJ2-7, with 11 positions matching TRBD2. This CDR3 has 18 amino acids. The V segment lost 1 base and the J segment 2 bases; nucleotides outside the gene matches: 10. Germline lookup yields CDR1 LNHNV and CDR2 YYDKDF (reference sequence). The CDR3: CATSRGLPGLAATYEQYF. The CDR3 nucleotides read TGTGCCACCAGCAGAGGTCTCCCGGGACTAGCGGCGACCTACGAGCAGTACTTC.

The rearrangement joins TRBV5-6 to TRBJ1-5, with 10 bases aligning to TRBD1. Germline loops: CDR1 SGHDT, CDR2 YYEEEE. This CDR3 has 15 residues. J lost 6 bases, V lost 4 bases, and 7 bases had no gene match. CDR3 amino acids: CASSSWTGGPQPQHF. The CDR3 DNA sequence: TGTGCCAGCAGCAGCTGGACAGGGGGTCCTCAGCCCCAGCATTTT.

DNA for the CDR3: TGTGCCTGGAGTGAGGGACATGGAGGCTACACCTTC. Translating it yields CAWSEGHGGYTF. The chain employs TRBV30 and TRBJ1-2, with TRBD1 as a possible D gene (6 bases). This CDR3 is 12 amino acids long. Trimming shortened V by 1 base and J by 8 bases, and 11 bases separated the two germline ends. Germline V gene lookup returns CDR1 GTSNPN and CDR2 SVGIG (reference sequence).

This clone occurred a few times. This chain connects TRBV3-1 (or the pseudogene TRBV3-2) to TRBJ2-1, with a possible D match to TRBD2 (5 bases). Trimming took 4 bases from V and 1 from J, leaving 5 bases between them. The CDR3 length is 13 residues. Germline V gene sequence: CDR1 LGHDT, CDR2 YNNKEL (reference sequence). Here the CDR3 DNA reads TGTGCCAGCAGCCTAGCGTCCTACAATGAGCAGTTCTTC. Translation gives CASSLASYNEQFF.

The V and J genes are TRBV25-1 and TRBJ1-1; D gene uncertain. V lost 4 bases and J lost 3, with 9 bases in between. Germline V CDR1 and CDR2: MGHDK, SYGVNS. This CDR3 has 13 amino acids. Here the CDR3 DNA reads TGTGCCAGCAGTGTTACGAGGGACACTGAAGCTTTCTTT. Encoded protein: CASSVTRDTEAFF.

This rearrangement joins TRBV6-5 to TRBJ1-3; tentative D call: TRBD1 (6 bases). Germline CDR1 is MNHEY and CDR2 is SVGAGI. Trimming pared 6 bases from V and 4 bases from J, leaving 16 bases between. This CDR3 is built from 15 residues. The CDR3 is CASSPGQRLGNTIYF. The CDR3 nucleotides read TGTGCCAGCAGCCCGGGACAACGATTGGGAAACACCATATATTTT.

This chain joins TRBV18 and TRBJ1-2, with D perhaps TRBD1 (6 bases). The germline V and J ends were trimmed by 6 bases and 5 bases, with 13 bases remaining between them. The V gene's germline CDR1 is KGHSH and CDR2 LQKENI. The CDR3 covers 13 residues. The CDR3 DNA reads as TGTGCCAGCTCCCCGGGGGGGGCGTATGGCTACACCTTC. It yields the protein CASSPGGAYGYTF.

The chain employs TRBV15 and TRBJ2-7, with 9 bases that match TRBD1. J lost 5 bases, V lost 8 bases, and 10 bases had no gene match. This CDR3 is 14 amino acids long. Germline V lookup: CDR1 LNHNV, CDR2 YYDKDF (reference sequence). The CDR3 protein is CATLRDRASHEQYF. CDR3 DNA sequence: TGTGCCACCCTCCGGGACAGGGCATCTCACGAGCAGTACTTC.

A word on this clone: A junction boundary mismatches the germline segment, possibly from a read error. The chain couples TRBV3-1 (or the pseudogene TRBV3-2) to TRBJ1-2, with a weak D call TRBD1 (5 bases). This CDR3 has 15 amino acids. CDR1 and CDR2 (germline): LGHDT, YNNKEL (reference sequence). Here the CDR3 DNA reads TGTGCCAGCAGCCAAGTTTCAGGGTCTAATTATGGCTACACCTTC. Amino acid sequence: CASSQVSGSNYGYTF.